What follows describes a single T cell receptor (beta chain). Repertoires were generated with immunoSEQ multiplex PCR, while TCRdb's copy carries only in-frame clones and drops some. Among more than 65,000 clones, 91% were seen once, and the ten largest hold under 0.4%. The data belong to a study of technical replicates of blood from a few donors. Germline loops: CDR1 SGHAT, CDR2 FQNNGV. Unmatched junction bases numbered 4, after V lost 0 bases and J lost 7 bases. This CDR3 has 14 residues. Specimen: T cells isolated from PBMCs. The chain links TRBV11-2 to TRBJ1-2; 8 bases are a match to TRBD1. The sequence came from a human donor in good health. Some clones in this sample may be carry-over from other donors' samples. CDR3 nucleotides: TGTGCCAGCAGCTTAGATTCAGGGGGCGTTGGCTACACCTTC. Residues: CASSLDSGGVGYTF. Full variable domain (outside the CDR3, taken from reference TRBV11-2 and TRBJ1-2): EAGVAQSPRYKIIEKRQSVAFWCNPISGHATLYWYQQILGQGPKLLIQFQNNGVVDDSQLPKDRFSAERLKGVDSTLKIQPAKLEDSAVYLCASSLDSGGVGYTFGSGTRLTVV.